The next 14 T cell receptor beta chains were all read from a single sample in a study of T cells in Graves' hyperthyroidism and ophthalmopathy. RNA transcripts served as the template for amplifying TCR beta CDR3 regions. Researchers ran a first-round RT-PCR on the TCR CDR3 using the HTBI primer set. TCRdb recomputed calls from the multiplex PCR reads with MiXCR, one row per CDR3 protein. Of almost 600,000 distinct CDR3 sequences detected, over 11% appear once; the ten largest clones hold roughly 5.7%. Sequences were obtained from blood. These receptors all stem from a woman in her twenties or thirties with Graves' hyperthyroidism that later progressed to Graves' ophthalmopathy.

In the case of this clonotype: It may be a read error: a sequence one base away is much more abundant. The chain carries TRBV6-1 and TRBJ1-1; tentative D call: TRBD1 (6 bases). Germline CDR1 and CDR2: MNHNS and SASEGT. V gave up 11 bases and J gave up 2 bases, with 15 bases separating them. CDR3 length: 13 amino acids. CDR3 amino acids: CAGGRGPNTEAFF. CDR3 bases: TGTGCCGGAGGGCGGGGGCCCAACACTGAAGCTTTCTTT.

This clonotype was seen at least ten times. The chain couples TRBV3-1 to TRBJ1-1; D not resolved. Trimming left V 6 bases short and J 10 bases short, with 15 bases between. Per germline, CDR1 LGHDT and CDR2 YNNKEL (reference sequence). CDR3 length: 12 amino acids. CDR3 protein: CASRNARGLAFF. In nucleotides, the CDR3 is TGTGCCAGCAGAAATGCAAGAGGTCTAGCTTTCTTT.

This clonotype was picked up a small number of times. The chain joins TRBV6-2 or TRBV6-3 to TRBJ1-1; possible D gene TRBD1, 6 bases. This CDR3 contains 14 residues. Trimming cost V 8 bases and J 4 bases, with 17 bases left between them. Germline lookup yields CDR1 MNHEY and CDR2 SVGEGT. The DNA of the CDR3 is TGTGCCAGCTGCCTTTTTAGGGGGGGCACTGAAGCTTTCTTT. It translates to CASCLFRGGTEAFF.

This clonotype was seen at least ten times. CDR3 loop: CASSPDRGPGTEAFF. The CDR3 DNA follows: TGTGCCAGCTCACCAGACAGGGGGCCTGGCACTGAAGCTTTCTTT. The V gene is TRBV18, the J gene TRBJ1-1; TRBD1 matches 10 bases. The CDR3 has 15 amino acids. After removal of 2 bases from V and 4 bases from J, the junction contained 4 bases not matched to a gene. Per germline, CDR1 KGHSH and CDR2 LQKENI.

The rearrangement links TRBV12-5 to TRBJ2-7; weak D call: TRBD2 (5 bases). The CDR3 is made up of 17 amino acids. V lost 6 bases and J lost 3, with 24 bases in between. Germline V gene data show CDR1 as LGHNT and CDR2 as FRNRAP. The CDR3 spells CASGPNGIRTDDYEQYF. The CDR3 DNA follows: TGTGCTAGTGGCCCTAACGGGATCCGAACTGACGACTACGAGCAGTACTTC.

The table lists this clonotype with many counts. The V and J genes are TRBV24-1 and TRBJ2-7; weak D call: TRBD2 (6 bases). From germline, CDR1 is KGHDR and CDR2 SFDVKD. The CDR3 length is 12 residues. V was cut by 4 bases and J by 6 bases, with 9 bases left in between. The CDR3 protein is CATSDGGGEQYF. The CDR3 region has the DNA TGTGCCACCAGTGACGGGGGAGGCGAGCAGTACTTC.

This clonotype has at least ten counts. The chain uses TRBV19 and TRBJ1-2; TRBD1 is a possible D gene (6 bases). The V end lost 4 bases, the J end lost 4 bases, and 13 bases lay between the germline ends. The CDR3 has 14 residues. The germline CDR1 and CDR2 sequences are LNHDA and SQIVND (reference sequence). CDR3 nucleotide sequence: TGTGCCAGTAGTAGACCAGGGGCTGGCTATGGCTACACCTTC. Translated: CASSRPGAGYGYTF. Variable domain in full (rest from reference TRBV19 and TRBJ1-2): DGGITQSPKYLFRKEGQNVTLSCEQNLNHDAMYWYRQDPGQGLRLIYYSQIVNDFQKGDIAEGYSVSREKKESFPLTVTSAQKNPTAFYLCASSRPGAGYGYTFGSGTRLTVV.

This clonotype was detected a few times. The junction departs from the called germline gene at one end, perhaps through a read error. This sequence joins TRBV28 and TRBJ2-6, with a tentative D call TRBD2 (5 bases). Germline values: CDR1 MDHEN, CDR2 SYDVKM. The CDR3 covers 14 residues. CDR3 sequence: CASTLPGGANVLTF. In DNA, the CDR3 is TGTGCCAGCACTTTACCGGGGGGGGCCAACGTCCTGACTTTC.

Ten or more counts support this clonotype. This chain joins TRBV28 and TRBJ2-3; maybe TRBD1 (6 bases). V shed 8 bases and J shed 2 bases, with 14 bases lying between them. The CDR3 length is 14 residues. In germline, CDR1 is MDHEN, CDR2 SYDVKM. As DNA, the CDR3 is TGTGCCAGCTGCCCTGGACAGAACACAGATACGCAGTATTTT. Translated, it gives CASCPGQNTDTQYF.

J is TRBJ2-1 and V is TRBV3-2; the listed D gene, TRBD1, was not tested against the DNA. TRBV3-2 is assigned pseudogene status. This CDR3 has 13 residues. The CDR3 sequence is CASSQPPPSEQFF. In DNA form, the CDR3 reads TGTGCCAGCAGCCAGCCCCCCCCCTCTGAGCAGTTCTTC.

This clonotype came up many times. The chain recombines TRBV20-1 with TRBJ1-1; a possible D gene is TRBD1 (5 bases). The V gene's germline CDR1 is DFQATT and CDR2 SNEGSKA (reference sequence). Trimming cost V 2 bases and J 4 bases, with 11 bases left between them. There are 13 residues in the CDR3. The CDR3 here is CSARRGSGTEAFF. DNA of the CDR3: TGCAGTGCTAGAAGGGGCTCGGGCACTGAAGCTTTCTTT.

This clonotype has ten or more counts. Relative to the germline gene, one junction end is altered; a read error may explain this. This sequence joins TRBV5-1 and TRBJ1-1; a possible D gene is TRBD1 (5 bases). The CDR3 has 14 amino acids. Germline V gene sequence: CDR1 SGHRS, CDR2 YFSETQ. The CDR3 DNA follows: TGTGCCAGCTCACTGGCCGGGGGTAGCACTGAAGCTTTCTTT. It specifies CASSLAGGSTEAFF.

The CDR3 here is CASSQGATEQYF. CDR3 DNA: TGTGCCAGCAGCCAAGGGGCTACGGAGCAGTACTTC. The chain recombines TRBV3-1 with TRBJ2-7; no clear D. Germline CDR1 LGHDT, CDR2 YNNKEL (reference sequence). This CDR3 spans 12 amino acids. The germline V and J ends were trimmed by 1 base and 7 bases, with 8 bases remaining between them.

Ten or more counts support this clonotype. V and J are TRBV30 and TRBJ1-1; D is unclear. There are 13 residues in the CDR3. Trimming pared 2 bases from V and 7 bases from J, leaving 14 bases between. Germline CDR1 and CDR2: GTSNPN and SVGIG (reference sequence). This CDR3 is CAWSLGLAREAFF. The CDR3 nucleotides are TGTGCCTGGAGTCTCGGGCTGGCTCGTGAAGCTTTCTTT. The full variable domain, its missing parts supplied by reference TRBV30 and TRBJ1-1, is SQTIHQWPATLVQPVGSPLSLECTVEGTSNPNLYWYRQAAGRGLQLLFYSVGIGQISSEVPQNLSASRPQDRQFILSSKKLLLSDSGFYLCAWSLGLAREAFFGQGTRLTVV.